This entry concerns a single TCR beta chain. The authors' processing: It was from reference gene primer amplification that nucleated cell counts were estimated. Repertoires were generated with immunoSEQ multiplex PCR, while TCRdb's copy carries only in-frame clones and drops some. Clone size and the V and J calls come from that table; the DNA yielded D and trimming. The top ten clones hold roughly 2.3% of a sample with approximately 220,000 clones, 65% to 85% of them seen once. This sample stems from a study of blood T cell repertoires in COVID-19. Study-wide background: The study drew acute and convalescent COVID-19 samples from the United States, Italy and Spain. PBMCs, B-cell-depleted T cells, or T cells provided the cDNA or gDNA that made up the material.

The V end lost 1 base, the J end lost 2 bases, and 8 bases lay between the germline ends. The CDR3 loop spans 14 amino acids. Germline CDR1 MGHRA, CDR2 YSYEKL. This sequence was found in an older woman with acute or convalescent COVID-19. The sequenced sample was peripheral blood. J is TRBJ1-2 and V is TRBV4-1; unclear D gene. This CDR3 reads CASSQAPQNYGYTF. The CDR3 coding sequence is TGCGCCAGCAGCCAAGCGCCACAGAACTATGGCTACACCTTC.